What follows are 24 T cell receptor beta chains derived from one specimen sequenced in a study of T cell responses to AZD1222 COVID-19 vaccine. Method: immunoSEQ multiplex PCR; TCRdb's copy keeps in-frame clones and lacks some. The sample lists under 80,000 clones, around 90% occurring once. This sample comprised peripheral blood, obtained 28 days after the second AZD1222 dose. The source is an adult who received the AZD1222 COVID-19 vaccine.

The rearrangement joins TRBV7-2 to TRBJ2-7; unclear D gene. CDR1 and CDR2 from the germline V gene are SGHTA and FQGNSA. The V end was cut by 4 bases, the J end by 3 bases, with 7 bases between. This CDR3 comprises 12 residues. The CDR3, as DNA: TGTGCCAGCAGCTATAGGCACTACGAGCAGTACTTC. It yields the protein CASSYRHYEQYF.

The V gene is TRBV6-6, the J gene TRBJ2-1; perhaps TRBD2 as D (6 bases). The CDR3 contains 13 residues. V was cut by 10 bases and J by 2 bases, with 12 bases left in between. Germline V lookup: CDR1 MNHNY, CDR2 SVGAGI (reference sequence). CDR3 sequence (DNA): TGTGCCACAGTACGGGAGACCTACAATGAGCAGTTCTTC. Translated, it gives CATVRETYNEQFF.

This chain joins TRBV18 and TRBJ1-5; 7 bases map to TRBD1. This CDR3 contains 18 residues. The germline CDR1 and CDR2 sequences are KGHSH and LQKENI. V shed 1 base and J 1 base; nucleotides not matched to a gene: 10. The CDR3 coding sequence is TGTGCCAGCTCACCACGGGACAGCGGGGGATGGAGCAATCAGCCCCAGCATTTT. Translation: CASSPRDSGGWSNQPQHF.

V and J are TRBV21-1 and TRBJ1-2; no DNA check was done on the table's D call, TRBD1. TRBV21-1 is a known pseudogene. This CDR3 contains 15 residues. The CDR3, as DNA: TGTGCCAGCAGCACCCCCTCCAGGGGATCGGATGGCTACACCTTC. It is translated as CASSTPSRGSDGYTF.

The chain has TRBV27 and TRBJ1-4; possibly TRBD1 for D (6 bases). Trimming cost V 6 bases and J 13 bases, with 21 bases left between them. The V gene's germline CDR1 is MNHEY and CDR2 SMNVEV (reference sequence). This CDR3 region has 14 residues. This chain's CDR3 is CASSSAGGAGLLFF. The CDR3 coding sequence is TGTGCCAGCAGCTCCGCGGGGGGGGCTGGTTTACTGTTTTTT.

The chain combines TRBV2 with TRBJ2-1; 7 bases are a match to TRBD2. This CDR3 has 13 amino acids. Trimming at V came to 4 bases and at J to 5 bases, leaving 2 bases not matched to a gene. Germline CDR1 is SNHLY and CDR2 is FYNNEI. The CDR3 reads CASSGTRNNEQFF. CDR3 bases: TGTGCCAGCAGTGGGACTAGAAACAATGAGCAGTTCTTC.

V gene TRBV3-1 (or the pseudogene TRBV3-2) combines with J gene TRBJ2-1; 14 nucleotides line up with TRBD2. The CDR3 length is 16 residues. Unmatched junction bases numbered 3, after V lost 1 base and J lost 7 bases. CDR1 is LGHDT, CDR2 YNNKEL, per germline (reference sequence). This chain's CDR3 is CASSQVGTSGSNEQFF. The CDR3 DNA reads as TGTGCCAGCAGCCAAGTGGGGACTAGCGGGAGTAATGAGCAGTTCTTC.

V usage is TRBV6-1 and J usage is TRBJ2-2; D gene uncertain. This CDR3 spans 13 amino acids. Germline V gives CDR1 MNHNS, CDR2 SASEGT. The V end lost 3 bases, the J end lost 2 bases, and 4 bases lay between the germline ends. CDR3 region: CASSDPNTGELFF. DNA for the CDR3: TGTGCCAGCAGTGACCCAAACACCGGGGAGCTGTTTTTT.

The V call is TRBV5-6, the J call TRBJ1-4, with 9 bases aligning to TRBD1. The J segment lost 0 bases and the V segment lost 7 bases, leaving 1 base of the junction unmatched. The CDR3 loop spans 14 amino acids. Germline loops: CDR1 SGHDT, CDR2 YYEEEE. The CDR3, as DNA: TGTGCCAGCGGGGACAGGGCAACTAATGAAAAACTGTTTTTT. Translating it yields CASGDRATNEKLFF.

This rearrangement joins TRBV19 to TRBJ1-5; D is perhaps TRBD1 (6 bases). Trimming removed 5 bases from V and 1 base from J, with 12 bases in between. Per germline, CDR1 LNHDA and CDR2 SQIVND (reference sequence). The CDR3 is 15 residues long. The CDR3 DNA reads TGTGCCAGTAGTGTCATGGGGGGCAGCAATCAGCCCCAGCATTTT. It yields the protein CASSVMGGSNQPQHF.

The chain is built from TRBV19 and TRBJ1-5; TRBD1 is a possible D gene (5 bases). The CDR3 has 14 residues. Trimming left V 6 bases short and J 3 bases short, with 12 bases between. The germline CDR1 and CDR2 sequences are LNHDA and SQIVND (reference sequence). CDR3 residues: CASSQDSFNQPQHF. The DNA of the CDR3 is TGTGCCAGTAGCCAAGACAGCTTCAATCAGCCCCAGCATTTT.

This sequence joins TRBV6-6 and TRBJ1-5; weak D call: TRBD1 (5 bases). Per germline, CDR1 MNHNY and CDR2 SVGAGI (reference sequence). V was clipped by 2 bases and J by 4 bases, with 6 bases between them. The CDR3 spans 13 residues. CDR3 sequence reads: CASSYGGNQPQHF. The CDR3 nucleotides read TGTGCCAGCAGTTACGGGGGGAATCAGCCCCAGCATTTT.

The genes are TRBV7-9 and TRBJ2-3; D ambiguous. Per germline, CDR1 SEHNR and CDR2 FQNEAQ (reference sequence). This CDR3 comprises 17 residues. Trimming stripped 1 base from V and 2 bases from J, with 16 bases between. CDR3 residues: CASSLGQRLFFTDTQYF. For the CDR3, the DNA is TGTGCCAGCAGCTTAGGGCAGAGGTTATTTTTCACAGATACGCAGTATTTT.

About this clone: The same CDR3 also results from other DNA sequences found in this sample. The genes are TRBV18 and TRBJ2-5, with D perhaps matching TRBD1 or TRBD2 (5 bases each). The CDR3 consists of 14 residues. Germline loops: CDR1 KGHSH, CDR2 LQKENI. V was clipped by 2 bases and J by 0 bases, with 7 bases between them. The CDR3 DNA follows: TGTGCCAGCTCACCAGGGACGGACCAAGAGACCCAGTACTTC. Its translation: CASSPGTDQETQYF.

The rearrangement joins TRBV11-2 to TRBJ2-2; 9 nucleotides agree with TRBD1. CDR1 SGHAT and CDR2 FQNNGV come from the germline V gene. V lost 3 bases to trimming and J lost 5 bases; unmatched junction nucleotides: 4. The CDR3 consists of 15 residues. CDR3 nucleotides: TGTGCCAGCAGCTTTGCCGGGACAGGGACCGGGGAGCTGTTTTTT. Translating it yields CASSFAGTGTGELFF.

This clone has a handful of counts. The chain combines TRBV7-2 with TRBJ2-5; maybe TRBD1 (6 bases). The CDR3 contains 16 residues. V shed 3 bases and J shed 4 bases, with 18 bases lying between them. Germline V gives CDR1 SGHTA, CDR2 FQGNSA. In nucleotides, the CDR3 is TGTGCCAGCAGCTTGGAGGTGGTGTCCAGGGGAGAGACCCAGTACTTC. It encodes CASSLEVVSRGETQYF.

This clone was counted a single time. The rearrangement joins TRBV7-8 to TRBJ1-4, with unresolved D. The germline V gene encodes CDR1 SGHVS and CDR2 FQNEAQ. Between the trimmed V and J ends, which lost 7 bases and 7 bases, there was a span of 19 bases. The CDR3 is 15 amino acids. The CDR3 region is CASTASRTSVEKLFF. The CDR3 DNA sequence: TGTGCCAGCACGGCAAGCCGGACCAGTGTTGAAAAACTGTTTTTT.

The chain recombines TRBV6-6 with TRBJ2-1; D perhaps matches TRBD2 (6 bases). The CDR3 length is 16 residues. In germline, CDR1 is MNHNY, CDR2 SVGAGI (reference sequence). V gave up 5 bases and J gave up 7 bases, with 21 bases separating them. The CDR3 spells CASSPSSGGMGNEQFF. The CDR3 bases are TGTGCCAGCAGTCCATCCTCGGGCGGGATGGGAAATGAGCAGTTCTTC.

This clone came up once. This chain connects TRBV7-9 to TRBJ2-1; D could derive from TRBD1 or TRBD2 (6 bases each). The CDR3 sequence is 18 residues long. Between the trimmed V and J ends, which lost 5 bases and 0 bases, there was a span of 20 bases. Germline values: CDR1 SEHNR, CDR2 FQNEAQ (reference sequence). The CDR3 DNA reads TGTGCCAGCAGCCTCACAGGGACTTCCTCGGGCTCCTACAATGAGCAGTTCTTC. Encoded protein: CASSLTGTSSGSYNEQFF.

This clone has just a few counts. The V call is TRBV30, the J call TRBJ1-1, with D perhaps matching TRBD1 (5 bases). Germline V gives CDR1 GTSNPN, CDR2 SVGIG (reference sequence). The CDR3 loop spans 12 amino acids. Between the trimmed V and J ends, which lost 2 bases and 3 bases, there was a span of 7 bases. CDR3 coding DNA: TGTGCCTGGAGTAGAGGGGACACTGAAGCTTTCTTT. It encodes CAWSRGDTEAFF.

The chain uses TRBV30 and TRBJ2-1; unclear D gene. V lost 4 bases, J lost 7 bases, and 11 bases lay in between. The germline gives CDR1 GTSNPN, CDR2 SVGIG (reference sequence). The CDR3 runs 12 residues. CDR3 loop: CAWNPRGNEQFF. The CDR3 DNA reads as TGTGCCTGGAACCCTCGAGGTAATGAGCAGTTCTTC.

V is TRBV13 and J is TRBJ2-1; weak D call: TRBD2 (5 bases). The V end lost 5 bases, the J end lost 7 bases, and 21 bases lay between the germline ends. The CDR3 totals 16 residues. From germline, CDR1 is PRHDT and CDR2 FYEKMQ (reference sequence). The CDR3 is CASSPTRESPLNEQFF. The CDR3 nucleotides read TGTGCCAGCAGCCCCACCCGGGAAAGCCCCCTGAATGAGCAGTTCTTC.

This clone was seen once. The chain carries TRBV29-1 and TRBJ1-2, with TRBD1 matching 11 bases. CDR1 and CDR2 from the germline V gene are SQVTM and ANQGSEA. J lost 8 bases, V lost 4 bases, and 15 bases had no gene match. The CDR3 has 16 residues. CDR3 bases: TGCAGCGTTGGGGGACAGGGGGAGACGGTCTCTAGAGGCTACACCTTC. It yields the protein CSVGGQGETVSRGYTF.

The V and J genes are TRBV19 and TRBJ1-6; D is possibly TRBD1 (6 bases). The length of the CDR3 is 14 residues. Trimming removed 4 bases at V and 10 bases at J, with 14 bases between. Germline V gives CDR1 LNHDA, CDR2 SQIVND (reference sequence). The CDR3 reads CASSTLTGPSPLHF. The CDR3 coding sequence is TGTGCCAGTAGTACCTTAACAGGGCCCTCACCCCTCCACTTT.